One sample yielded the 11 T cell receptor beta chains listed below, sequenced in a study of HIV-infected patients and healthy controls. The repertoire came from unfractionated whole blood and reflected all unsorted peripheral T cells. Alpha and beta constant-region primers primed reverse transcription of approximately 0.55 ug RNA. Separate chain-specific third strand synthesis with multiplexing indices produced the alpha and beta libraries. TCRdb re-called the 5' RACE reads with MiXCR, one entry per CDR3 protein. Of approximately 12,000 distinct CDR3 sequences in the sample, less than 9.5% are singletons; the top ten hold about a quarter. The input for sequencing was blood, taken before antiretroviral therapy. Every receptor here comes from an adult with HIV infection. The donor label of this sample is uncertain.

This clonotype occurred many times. The CDR3 DNA follows: TGTGCCAGTAGCCCAGGGAGGGTCGCTGAAGCTTTCTTT. Its protein product is CASSPGRVAEAFF. The chain links TRBV19 to TRBJ1-1; TRBD1 is a possible D gene (5 bases). This CDR3 has 13 residues. V lost 6 bases and J lost 6, with 14 bases in between. Germline V gene data show CDR1 as LNHDA and CDR2 as SQIVND (reference sequence). The full variable domain, rest sourced from reference TRBV19 and TRBJ1-1, is DGGITQSPKYLFRKEGQNVTLSCEQNLNHDAMYWYRQDPGQGLRLIYYSQIVNDFQKGDIAEGYSVSREKKESFPLTVTSAQKNPTAFYLCASSPGRVAEAFFGQGTRLTVV.

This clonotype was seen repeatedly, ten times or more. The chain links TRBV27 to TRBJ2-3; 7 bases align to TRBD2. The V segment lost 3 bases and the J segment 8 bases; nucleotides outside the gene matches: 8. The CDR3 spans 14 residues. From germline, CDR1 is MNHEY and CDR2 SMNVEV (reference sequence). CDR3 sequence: CASSLALASGTQYF. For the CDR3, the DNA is TGTGCCAGCAGTTTGGCACTAGCGAGTGGTACGCAGTATTTT.

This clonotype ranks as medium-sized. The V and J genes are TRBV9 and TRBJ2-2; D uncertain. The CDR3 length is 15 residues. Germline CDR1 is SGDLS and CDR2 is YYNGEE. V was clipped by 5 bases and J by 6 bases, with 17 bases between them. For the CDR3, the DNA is TGTGCCAGCAGTGATACCGGGTCTGCACCCGGGGAGCTGTTTTTT. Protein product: CASSDTGSAPGELFF.

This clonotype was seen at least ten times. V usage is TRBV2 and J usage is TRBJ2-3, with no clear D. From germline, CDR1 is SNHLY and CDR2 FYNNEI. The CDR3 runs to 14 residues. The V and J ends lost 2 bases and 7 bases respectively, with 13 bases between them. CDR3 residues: CASSERVNSNTQYF. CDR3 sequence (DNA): TGTGCCAGCAGTGAACGGGTTAACAGCAATACGCAGTATTTT.

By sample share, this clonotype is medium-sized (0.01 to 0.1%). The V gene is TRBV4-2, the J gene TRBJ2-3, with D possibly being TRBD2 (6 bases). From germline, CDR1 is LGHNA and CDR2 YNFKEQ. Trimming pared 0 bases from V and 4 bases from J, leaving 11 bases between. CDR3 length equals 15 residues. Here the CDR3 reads CASSQDLGSADTQYF. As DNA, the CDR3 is TGTGCCAGCAGCCAAGATCTCGGGAGTGCAGATACGCAGTATTTT.

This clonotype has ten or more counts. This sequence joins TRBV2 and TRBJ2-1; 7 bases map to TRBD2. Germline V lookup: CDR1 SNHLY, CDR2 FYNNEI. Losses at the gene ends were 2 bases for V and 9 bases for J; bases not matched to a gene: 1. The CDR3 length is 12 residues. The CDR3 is CASSEWGGEQFF. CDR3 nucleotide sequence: TGTGCCAGCAGTGAATGGGGGGGTGAGCAGTTCTTC.

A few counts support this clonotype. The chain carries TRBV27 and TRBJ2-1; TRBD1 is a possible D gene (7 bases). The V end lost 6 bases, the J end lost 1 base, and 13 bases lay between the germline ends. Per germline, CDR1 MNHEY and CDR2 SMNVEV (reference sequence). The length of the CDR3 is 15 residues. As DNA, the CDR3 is TGTGCCAGCAGCCTACAGGGGACTTCCTACAATGAGCAGTTCTTC. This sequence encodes CASSLQGTSYNEQFF.

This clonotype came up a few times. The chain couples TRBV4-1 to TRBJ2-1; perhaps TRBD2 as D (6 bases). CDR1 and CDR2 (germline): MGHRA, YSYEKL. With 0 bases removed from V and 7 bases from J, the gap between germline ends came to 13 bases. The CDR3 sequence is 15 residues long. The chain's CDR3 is CASSQELSGGNEQFF. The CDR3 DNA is TGCGCCAGCAGCCAAGAATTAAGCGGAGGGAATGAGCAGTTCTTC.

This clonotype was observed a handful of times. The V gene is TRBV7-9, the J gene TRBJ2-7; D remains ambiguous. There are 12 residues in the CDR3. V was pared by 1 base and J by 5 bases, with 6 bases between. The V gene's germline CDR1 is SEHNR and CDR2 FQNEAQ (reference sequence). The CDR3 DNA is TGTGCCAGCAGCTTAGGGGCGGACGAGCAGTACTTC. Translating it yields CASSLGADEQYF. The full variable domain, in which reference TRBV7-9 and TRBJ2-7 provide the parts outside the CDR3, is DTGVSQNPRHKITKRGQNVTFRCDPISEHNRLYWYRQTLGQGPEFLTYFQNEAQLEKSRLLSDRFSAERPKGSFSTLEIQRTEQGDSAMYLCASSLGADEQYFGPGTRLTVT.

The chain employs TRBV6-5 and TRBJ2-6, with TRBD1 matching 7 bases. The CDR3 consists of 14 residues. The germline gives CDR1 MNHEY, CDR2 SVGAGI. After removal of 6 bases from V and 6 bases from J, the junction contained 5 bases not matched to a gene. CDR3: CASRSGTVANVLTF. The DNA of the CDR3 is TGTGCCAGCAGATCCGGGACAGTGGCCAACGTCCTGACTTTC.

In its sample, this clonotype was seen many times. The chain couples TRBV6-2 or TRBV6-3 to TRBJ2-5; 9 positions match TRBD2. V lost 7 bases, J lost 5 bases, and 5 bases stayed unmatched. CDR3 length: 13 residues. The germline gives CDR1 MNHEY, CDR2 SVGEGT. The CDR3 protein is CASIGLALETQYF. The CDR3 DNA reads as TGTGCCAGCATTGGACTAGCGTTGGAGACCCAGTACTTC.